The 16 T cell receptor beta chains in this list originate from one sample, sequenced in a study of blood T cell repertoires in COVID-19. The assay was immunoSEQ multiplex PCR, and TCRdb's table has in-frame clones only and misses some. The sample gives tens of thousands of clones, approximately 88% of which show up once; about 3.5% is in the top ten. Sequenced material: peripheral blood. The source is a human donor in a cohort sampled during active COVID-19.

The rearrangement uses TRBV6-6 and TRBJ1-2; 7 bases map to TRBD1. Trimming cost V 5 bases and J 0 bases; bases outside gene matches: 15. Looked up from germline, CDR1 is MNHNY and CDR2 is SVGAGI (reference sequence). The CDR3 spans 18 residues. CDR3 in DNA: TGTGCCAGCAGTCTAACTGCGGGCAGGGGGGAATCTAACTATGGCTACACCTTC. It encodes CASSLTAGRGESNYGYTF.

The chain recombines TRBV19 with TRBJ2-7; TRBD2 matches 7 bases. After removal of 5 bases from V and 0 bases from J, the junction contained 7 bases not matched to a gene. CDR1 and CDR2 (germline): LNHDA, SQIVND (reference sequence). This CDR3 is 15 amino acids long. The CDR3 here is CASSQTGGLSYEQYF. CDR3 DNA: TGTGCCAGTAGTCAGACGGGAGGTCTCTCCTACGAGCAGTACTTC.

The gene calls are TRBV5-5 and TRBJ2-5; the D gene is possibly TRBD2 (5 bases). The CDR3 totals 14 residues. From germline, CDR1 is SGHKS and CDR2 YYEKEE (reference sequence). V lost 1 base and J 5 bases, leaving 12 bases between the germline ends. For the CDR3, the DNA is TGTGCCAGCAGCTTGATGAGGGAGCGGGAGACCCAGTACTTC. As protein: CASSLMRERETQYF.

The rearrangement links TRBV9 to TRBJ1-4; 7 positions match TRBD1. J gave up 4 bases and V 3 bases, and 6 bases lay outside the gene matches. Per the germline V gene, CDR1 is SGDLS and CDR2 is YYNGEE. CDR3 length: 15 amino acids. CDR3: CASSAMTGSNEKLFF. CDR3 nucleotide sequence: TGTGCCAGCAGCGCTATGACAGGGAGTAATGAAAAACTGTTTTTT.

This rearrangement joins TRBV5-6 to TRBJ2-1, with 7 bases that match TRBD1. The V and J ends lost 1 base and 1 base, in that order; junction bases with no gene match: 5. This CDR3 has 16 residues. CDR1 and CDR2 (germline): SGHDT, YYEEEE. Here the CDR3 reads CASSLTGDPSYNEQFF. The DNA for the CDR3 is TGTGCCAGCAGCTTGACAGGGGATCCGTCCTACAATGAGCAGTTCTTC.

The chain uses TRBV2 and TRBJ1-1, with 7 bases lining up with TRBD1. The J segment lost 5 bases and the V segment lost 7 bases, leaving 7 bases of the junction unmatched. The CDR3 has 13 residues. CDR1 and CDR2 (germline): SNHLY, FYNNEI. The CDR3 spells CASNPGGRTEAFF. The CDR3 region has the DNA TGTGCCAGCAATCCAGGGGGGAGGACTGAAGCTTTCTTT.

The chain recombines TRBV18 with TRBJ1-2; 9 bases map to TRBD1. Germline V gene lookup returns CDR1 KGHSH and CDR2 LQKENI. The CDR3 is 14 residues long. The V gene end was trimmed by 4 bases and the J gene end by 4 bases; junction bases not matched to a gene: 4. The CDR3 protein is CASSRGTGFYGYTF. The CDR3 nucleotides read TGTGCCAGCTCACGGGGGACAGGGTTCTATGGCTACACCTTC.

V and J are TRBV21-1 and TRBJ1-2; TRBD1, the table's D call, lacks a check against the DNA. TRBV21-1 is reported as a pseudogene. The CDR3 is 14 residues long. CDR3 loop: CASSKDQGNYGYTF. The CDR3 nucleotides read TGTGCCAGCAGCAAAGACCAGGGAAACTATGGCTACACCTTC.

The chain recombines TRBV9 with TRBJ2-3; 8 bases map to TRBD2. This CDR3 has 16 residues. J was trimmed by 3 bases and V by 2 bases; bases with no gene match: 8. Looked up from germline, CDR1 is SGDLS and CDR2 is YYNGEE. The chain's CDR3 is CASSVGLALETDTQYF. CDR3 nucleotides: TGTGCCAGCAGCGTCGGACTAGCCCTTGAGACAGATACGCAGTATTTT.

The gene calls are TRBV19 and TRBJ2-5; D unresolved. Germline CDR1 is LNHDA and CDR2 is SQIVND (reference sequence). V was clipped by 3 bases and J by 5 bases, with 4 bases between them. This CDR3 region has 11 residues. This CDR3 is CASSIEETQYF. The CDR3 nucleotides read TGTGCCAGTAGTATCGAGGAGACCCAGTACTTC.

The genes are TRBV12-5 and TRBJ1-3; no firm D call. Between the trimmed V and J ends, which lost 0 bases and 0 bases, there was a span of 15 bases. The CDR3 is 18 amino acids. Germline V gene sequence: CDR1 LGHNT, CDR2 FRNRAP. The CDR3 region is CASGLVLRGSISGNTIYF. The CDR3 nucleotides read TGTGCTAGTGGTTTGGTACTCAGAGGATCTATCTCTGGAAACACCATATATTTT.

The chain combines TRBV3-1 (or the pseudogene TRBV3-2) with TRBJ2-7; D is uncertain. Germline values: CDR1 LGHDT, CDR2 YNNKEL (reference sequence). Deletions cut 4 bases from V and 5 bases from J, with 21 bases between. There are 16 residues in the CDR3. The CDR3 protein is CASSRGKEPGWNEQYF. For the CDR3, the DNA is TGTGCCAGCAGCCGAGGTAAGGAACCTGGGTGGAACGAGCAGTACTTC.

The chain uses TRBV12-5 and TRBJ2-2, with D perhaps TRBD1 (6 bases). Between the trimmed V and J ends, which lost 6 bases and 7 bases, there was a span of 12 bases. The length of the CDR3 is 13 residues. The germline gives CDR1 LGHNT, CDR2 FRNRAP. This CDR3 is CASGLQGHGELFF. For the CDR3, the DNA is TGTGCTAGTGGGCTACAGGGTCACGGGGAGCTGTTTTTT. Based on the CDR3 plus reference TRBV12-5 and TRBJ2-2, the full variable domain is DARVTQTPRHKVTEMGQEVTMRCQPILGHNTVFWYRQTMMQGLELLAYFRNRAPLDDSGMPKDRFSAEMPDATLATLKIQPSEPRDSAVYFCASGLQGHGELFFGEGSRLTVL.

In its sample, this clone was seen once. The V call is TRBV5-1, the J call TRBJ2-2; the match to TRBD1 covers 9 bases. The CDR3 covers 17 residues. Trimming cost V 1 base and J 6 bases; bases outside gene matches: 10. The germline gives CDR1 SGHRS, CDR2 YFSETQ. The CDR3 is CASSLYPGTGPPGELFF. The CDR3 nucleotides are TGCGCCAGCAGCTTGTACCCCGGGACAGGGCCCCCCGGGGAGCTGTTTTTT.

DNA for the CDR3: TGTGCCAGAAGCCGCGGACTAGCGGGAGGGCCCAATGAGCAGTTCTTC. Translated, it gives CARSRGLAGGPNEQFF. The genes are TRBV5-3 and TRBJ2-1; 15 bases line up with TRBD2. TRBV5-3 is noted as an ORF with a role that remains uncertain. V lost 4 bases, J lost 6 bases, and 5 bases stayed unmatched. This CDR3 contains 16 residues.

The rearrangement joins TRBV29-1 to TRBJ2-3; a possible D gene is TRBD2 (5 bases). There are 16 residues in the CDR3. Germline assignment: CDR1 SQVTM and CDR2 ANQGSEA. The V end lost 4 bases, the J end lost 0 bases, and 17 bases lay between the germline ends. CDR3 sequence: CSVAVRRTPSTDTQYF. The CDR3 DNA sequence: TGCAGCGTTGCGGTCAGGAGGACCCCCAGCACAGATACGCAGTATTTT.